The 10 T cell receptor beta chains below were found in one sample sequenced in a study of blood T cell repertoires in COVID-19. The data were produced by immunoSEQ multiplex PCR, yet TCRdb's version contains in-frame clones alone and is incomplete. The repertoire holds some 350,000 clones, around 89% seen once, with 6.5% in the top ten. Material for sequencing was peripheral blood. The receptors here all came from a young man with active or convalescent COVID-19.

Note on this clone: Sequence at one end of the junction differs from germline and may be a read error. This sequence joins TRBV7-7 and TRBJ2-1, with 12 bases fitting TRBD2. This CDR3 spans 15 amino acids. Germline CDR1 reads SSHAT; CDR2 reads FNYEAQ (reference sequence). CDR3 in amino acids: CASSPSLAGGFEQFF. DNA of the CDR3: TGTGCTAGCAGCCCTAGCCTAGCGGGAGGGTTTGAGCAGTTCTTC.

DNA for the CDR3: TGTGCCAGCAGTTACCCGGTCGGCACTGAAGCTTTCTTT. This translates into CASSYPVGTEAFF. This chain connects TRBV6-6 to TRBJ1-1; D remains ambiguous. Germline V gene sequence: CDR1 MNHNY, CDR2 SVGAGI (reference sequence). V lost 2 bases, J lost 4 bases, and 8 bases lay in between. The CDR3 runs 13 residues.

The gene calls are TRBV11-2 and TRBJ2-5; TRBD2 aligns across 11 bases. CDR1 is SGHAT, CDR2 FQNNGV, per germline. The V and J ends lost 0 bases and 4 bases, in that order; junction bases with no gene match: 10. The CDR3 length is 18 residues. The CDR3, as DNA: TGTGCCAGCAGCTTAGATCAACTAGCGGGGGAAAATATAGAGACCCAGTACTTC. The encoded protein is CASSLDQLAGENIETQYF.

This CDR3 is CASSQVLRGNSYEQYF. Written as DNA, the CDR3 is TGTGCCAGCAGCCAAGTTCTACGGGGGAACTCCTACGAGCAGTACTTC. V is TRBV4-2 and J is TRBJ2-7, with TRBD2 as a possible D gene (6 bases). Germline V gene sequence: CDR1 LGHNA, CDR2 YNFKEQ. The CDR3 extends over 16 amino acids. The ends were cut back, 1 base at V and 0 bases at J, with 13 bases in the middle.

The chain couples TRBV6-5 to TRBJ1-4; 7 bases fit TRBD1. The germline gives CDR1 MNHEY, CDR2 SVGAGI. V trimming: 6 bases; J trimming: 8 bases; junction bases outside the gene matches: 9. The CDR3 is made up of 14 amino acids. This chain's CDR3 is CASRYRGLGEKLFF. The CDR3 DNA reads as TGTGCCAGCAGGTACAGGGGCCTAGGGGAAAAACTGTTTTTT.

The chain recombines TRBV29-1 with TRBJ2-3; the match to TRBD2 covers 10 bases. CDR1 and CDR2 from the germline V gene are SQVTM and ANQGSEA. This CDR3 has 15 amino acids. Trimming at V came to 4 bases and at J to 0 bases, leaving 4 bases not matched to a gene. The CDR3 sequence: CSVGTSGSSTDTQYF. CDR3 in DNA: TGCAGCGTTGGGACTAGCGGAAGTAGCACAGATACGCAGTATTTT.

The genes are TRBV18 and TRBJ2-2, with 7 bases identical to TRBD2. Germline V gene lookup returns CDR1 KGHSH and CDR2 LQKENI. Trimming at V came to 2 bases and at J to 1 base, leaving 7 bases not matched to a gene. This CDR3 region has 17 residues. Here the CDR3 reads CASSPLASGVNTGELFF. Written as DNA, the CDR3 is TGTGCCAGCTCACCATTGGCTAGCGGAGTGAACACCGGGGAGCTGTTTTTT. Combining the CDR3 with reference TRBV18 and TRBJ2-2 gives the whole variable domain NAGVMQNPRHLVRRRGQEARLRCSPMKGHSHVYWYRQLPEEGLKFMVYLQKENIIDESGMPKERFSAEFPKEGPSILRIQQVVRGDSAAYFCASSPLASGVNTGELFFGEGSRLTVL.

The chain recombines TRBV12-2 with TRBJ1-6. TRBV12-2 is labeled a pseudogene. This CDR3 region has 18 residues. The CDR3, as DNA: TGTGCAAGTCGCTTCGGAGGATGTTTGGCCAGTCTTAATTCACCCCTCCACTTT. Amino acid sequence: CASRFGGCLASLNSPLHF.

The chain joins TRBV28 to TRBJ1-4, with 8 nucleotides matching TRBD1. This CDR3 has 14 amino acids. With 6 bases clipped from V and 7 bases from J, the junction kept 7 bases outside the gene matches. Germline assignment: CDR1 MDHEN and CDR2 SYDVKM. CDR3: CASRQQGVGEKLFF. Here the CDR3 DNA reads TGTGCCAGCAGGCAACAGGGGGTAGGTGAAAAACTGTTTTTT.

This clone was found once. The CDR3 is CSVETTRVTEAFF. CDR3 coding DNA: TGCAGCGTTGAAACAACTAGGGTCACTGAAGCTTTCTTT. V is TRBV29-1 and J is TRBJ1-1; no definite D call. The V end was cut by 2 bases, the J end by 4 bases, with 11 bases between. The CDR3 spans 13 residues. Looked up from germline, CDR1 is SQVTM and CDR2 is ANQGSEA.